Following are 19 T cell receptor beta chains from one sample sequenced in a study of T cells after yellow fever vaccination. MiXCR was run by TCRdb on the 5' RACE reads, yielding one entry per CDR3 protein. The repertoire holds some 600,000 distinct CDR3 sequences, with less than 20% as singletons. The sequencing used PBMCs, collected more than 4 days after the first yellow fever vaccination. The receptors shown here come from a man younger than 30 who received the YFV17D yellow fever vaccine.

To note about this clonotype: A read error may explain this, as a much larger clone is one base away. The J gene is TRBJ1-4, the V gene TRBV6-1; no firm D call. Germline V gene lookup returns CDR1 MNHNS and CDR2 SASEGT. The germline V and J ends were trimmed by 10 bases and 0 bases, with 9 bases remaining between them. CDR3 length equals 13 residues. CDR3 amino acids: CATSPATNEKLFF. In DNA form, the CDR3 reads TGTGCCACCAGCCCTGCAACTAATGAAAAACTGTTTTTT.

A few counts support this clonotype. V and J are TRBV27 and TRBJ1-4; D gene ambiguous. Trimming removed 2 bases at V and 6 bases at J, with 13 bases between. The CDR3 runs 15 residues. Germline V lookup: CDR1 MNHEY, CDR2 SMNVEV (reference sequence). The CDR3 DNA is TGTGCCAGCAGTTTAGGAATTAGGCCCGATGAAAAACTGTTTTTT. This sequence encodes CASSLGIRPDEKLFF.

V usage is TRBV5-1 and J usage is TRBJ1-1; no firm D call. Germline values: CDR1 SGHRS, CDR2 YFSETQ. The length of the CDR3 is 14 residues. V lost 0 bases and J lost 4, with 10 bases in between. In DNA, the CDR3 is TGCGCCAGCAGCTTGGTAGTGGGAGGCACTGAAGCTTTCTTT. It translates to CASSLVVGGTEAFF.

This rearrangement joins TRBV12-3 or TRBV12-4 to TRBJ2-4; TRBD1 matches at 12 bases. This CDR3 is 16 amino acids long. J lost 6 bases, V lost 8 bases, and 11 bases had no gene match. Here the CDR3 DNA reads TGTGCCAGCTGTTCGGGACAGGGGGCCGAGGGAAACATTCAGTACTTC. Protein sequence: CASCSGQGAEGNIQYF.

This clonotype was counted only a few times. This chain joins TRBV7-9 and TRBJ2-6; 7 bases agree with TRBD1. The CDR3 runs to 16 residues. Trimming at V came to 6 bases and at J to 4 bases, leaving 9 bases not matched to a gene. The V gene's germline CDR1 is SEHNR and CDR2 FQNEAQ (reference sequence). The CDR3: CASRQTGEGGANVLTF. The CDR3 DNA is TGTGCCAGCAGGCAAACAGGGGAAGGAGGGGCCAACGTCCTGACTTTC.

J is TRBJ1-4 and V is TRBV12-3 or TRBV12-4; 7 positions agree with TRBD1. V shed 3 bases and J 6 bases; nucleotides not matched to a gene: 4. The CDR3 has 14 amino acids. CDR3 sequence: CASSLERGHEKLFF. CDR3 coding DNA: TGTGCCAGCAGTTTGGAGAGGGGGCATGAAAAACTGTTTTTT.

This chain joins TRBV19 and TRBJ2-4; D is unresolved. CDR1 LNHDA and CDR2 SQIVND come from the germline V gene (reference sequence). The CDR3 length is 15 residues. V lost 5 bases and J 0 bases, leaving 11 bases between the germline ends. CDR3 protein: CASSLPDLAKNIQYF. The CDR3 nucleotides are TGTGCCAGTAGTCTCCCAGATTTAGCCAAAAACATTCAGTACTTC.

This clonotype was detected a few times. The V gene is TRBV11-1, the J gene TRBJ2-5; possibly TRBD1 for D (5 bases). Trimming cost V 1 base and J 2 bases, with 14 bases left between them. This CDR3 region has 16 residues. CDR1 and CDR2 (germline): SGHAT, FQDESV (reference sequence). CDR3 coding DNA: TGTGCCAGCAGCTTAGGTGCAGGGAACCATCAAGAGACCCAGTACTTC. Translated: CASSLGAGNHQETQYF.

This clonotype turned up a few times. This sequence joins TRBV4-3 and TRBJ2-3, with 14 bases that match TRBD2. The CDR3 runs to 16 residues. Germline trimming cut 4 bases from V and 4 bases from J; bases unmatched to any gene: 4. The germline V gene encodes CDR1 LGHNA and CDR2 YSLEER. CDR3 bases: TGCGCCAGCAGCCCCGGGACTAGCGGGGGCGCAGATACGCAGTATTTT. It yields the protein CASSPGTSGGADTQYF.

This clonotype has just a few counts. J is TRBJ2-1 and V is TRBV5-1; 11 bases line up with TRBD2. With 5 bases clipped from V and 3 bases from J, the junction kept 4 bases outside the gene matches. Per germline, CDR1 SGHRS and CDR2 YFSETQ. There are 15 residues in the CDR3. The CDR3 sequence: CASRVAGGNYNEQFF. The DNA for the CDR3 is TGCGCCAGCAGAGTAGCGGGGGGGAACTACAATGAGCAGTTCTTC.

Written as DNA, the CDR3 is TGTGCCAGCAGCACCCGGGGGTTGGCGGGGGGCGGGAATGAGCAGTTCTTC. This translates into CASSTRGLAGGGNEQFF. This chain connects TRBV7-6 to TRBJ2-1; 8 nucleotides match TRBD2. This CDR3 is built from 17 residues. Trimming took 5 bases from V and 7 from J; bases not matched to a gene: 16. The germline CDR1 and CDR2 sequences are SGHVS and FNYEAQ.

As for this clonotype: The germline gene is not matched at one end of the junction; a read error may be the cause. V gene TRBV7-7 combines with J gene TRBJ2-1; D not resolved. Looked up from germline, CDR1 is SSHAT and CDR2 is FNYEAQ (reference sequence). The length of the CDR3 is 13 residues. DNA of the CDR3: TGTGCTAGCAGCCGTTCCCTGGGGAATGAGCAGTTCTTC. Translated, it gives CASSRSLGNEQFF.

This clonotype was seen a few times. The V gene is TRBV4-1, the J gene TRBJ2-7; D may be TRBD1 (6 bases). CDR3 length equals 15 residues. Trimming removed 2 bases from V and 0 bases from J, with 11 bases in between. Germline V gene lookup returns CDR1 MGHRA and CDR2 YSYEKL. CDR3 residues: CASSQSRGSSYEQYF. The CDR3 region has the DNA TGCGCCAGCAGCCAATCCAGGGGTAGCTCCTACGAGCAGTACTTC.

The DNA for the CDR3 is TGTGCCAGCAGTTTAATGACAGCCTACAATGAGCAGTTCTTC. Protein sequence: CASSLMTAYNEQFF. The V call is TRBV27, the J call TRBJ2-1, with a tentative D call TRBD1 (5 bases). The CDR3 covers 14 residues. Germline V gene lookup returns CDR1 MNHEY and CDR2 SMNVEV (reference sequence). V lost 2 bases to trimming and J lost 2 bases, with 7 bases between them.

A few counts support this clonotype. CDR3 amino acids: CASGSGLAGGPLTETQYF. DNA of the CDR3: TGCGCCAGCGGATCAGGTCTAGCGGGGGGGCCCCTAACAGAGACCCAGTACTTC. The V call is TRBV5-1, the J call TRBJ2-5; 12 bases match TRBD2. The CDR3 is 18 residues long. Per the germline V gene, CDR1 is SGHRS and CDR2 is YFSETQ. Trimming took 7 bases from V and 4 from J; bases not matched to a gene: 17.

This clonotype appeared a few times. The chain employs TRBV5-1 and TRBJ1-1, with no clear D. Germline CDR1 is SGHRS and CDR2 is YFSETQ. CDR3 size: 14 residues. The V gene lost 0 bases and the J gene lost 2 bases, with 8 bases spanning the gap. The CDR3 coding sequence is TGCGCCAGCAGCTTGGGTTCGGCTAACACTGAAGCTTTCTTT. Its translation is CASSLGSANTEAFF.

CDR3 protein: CASSLAGGGVNTGELFF. As DNA, the CDR3 is TGCGCCAGCAGCTTGGCCGGCGGGGGGGTTAACACCGGGGAGCTGTTTTTT. The chain has TRBV5-1 and TRBJ2-2; 9 bases are a match to TRBD2. Germline CDR1 and CDR2: SGHRS and YFSETQ. The junction had 5 bases not matched to a gene; V was cut back by 0 bases and J by 2 bases. This CDR3 comprises 17 residues.

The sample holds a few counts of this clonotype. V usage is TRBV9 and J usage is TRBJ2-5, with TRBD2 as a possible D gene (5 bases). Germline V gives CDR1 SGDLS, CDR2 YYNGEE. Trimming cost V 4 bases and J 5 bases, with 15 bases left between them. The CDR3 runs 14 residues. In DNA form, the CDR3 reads TGTGCCAGCAGCCCCCATTCCGGGGAGGAGACCCAGTACTTC. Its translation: CASSPHSGEETQYF. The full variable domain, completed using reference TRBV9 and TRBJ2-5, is DSGVTQTPKHLITATGQRVTLRCSPRSGDLSVYWYQQSLDQGLQFLIQYYNGEERAKGNILERFSAQQFPDLHSELNLSSLELGDSALYFCASSPHSGEETQYFGPGTRLLVL.

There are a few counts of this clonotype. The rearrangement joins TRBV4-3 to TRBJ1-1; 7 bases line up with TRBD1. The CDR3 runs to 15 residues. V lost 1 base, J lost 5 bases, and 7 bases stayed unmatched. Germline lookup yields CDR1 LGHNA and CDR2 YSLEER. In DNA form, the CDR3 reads TGCGCCAGCAGCCAAGGACAGGGTGAGGGAACTGAAGCTTTCTTT. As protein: CASSQGQGEGTEAFF.